Presented here are 21 T cell receptor beta chains from one specimen sequenced in a study of blood T cell repertoires in COVID-19. Produced via immunoSEQ multiplex PCR; TCRdb's table is partial and in-frame only. The sample records hundreds of thousands of clones, 70% to 90% being singletons. The material sequenced was peripheral blood. These receptor sequences come from a woman aged 25 to 39 with COVID-19, enrolled during active disease.

This clone was seen only a few times. V gene TRBV7-2 combines with J gene TRBJ2-7, with D hard to call. CDR1 and CDR2 from the germline V gene are SGHTA and FQGNSA. The V end was cut by 7 bases, the J end by 4 bases, with 14 bases between. This CDR3 region has 13 residues. The CDR3 sequence: CASTPDTPYEQYF. The DNA of the CDR3 is TGTGCCAGCACCCCCGACACCCCATACGAGCAGTACTTC.

The gene calls are TRBV11-2 and TRBJ1-4; TRBD1 matches 8 bases. J was trimmed by 5 bases and V by 3 bases; bases with no gene match: 5. Germline lookup yields CDR1 SGHAT and CDR2 FQNNGV. The CDR3 contains 15 residues. CDR3 nucleotide sequence: TGTGCCAGCAGCTTGGACAGGGCCCTGAATGAAAAACTGTTTTTT. Amino acid sequence: CASSLDRALNEKLFF. Full variable domain (rest looked up from reference TRBV11-2 and TRBJ1-4): EAGVAQSPRYKIIEKRQSVAFWCNPISGHATLYWYQQILGQGPKLLIQFQNNGVVDDSQLPKDRFSAERLKGVDSTLKIQPAKLEDSAVYLCASSLDRALNEKLFFGSGTQLSVL.

The table lists this clone with a count of one. The chain couples TRBV12-5 to TRBJ1-1; D unresolved. This CDR3 comprises 12 residues. Trimming took off 5 bases at V and 1 base at J, with 5 bases between the two ends. Looked up from germline, CDR1 is LGHNT and CDR2 is FRNRAP. This CDR3 reads CASGGSNTEAFF. The CDR3 DNA follows: TGTGCTAGTGGTGGCTCGAACACTGAAGCTTTCTTT.

The chain links TRBV18 to TRBJ2-5; 10 bases are a match to TRBD1. This CDR3 has 16 residues. J lost 4 bases, V lost 4 bases, and 9 bases had no gene match. Germline CDR1 is KGHSH and CDR2 is LQKENI. CDR3: CASSRRTGGNGETQYF. DNA for the CDR3: TGTGCCAGCTCACGACGGACAGGGGGAAATGGAGAGACCCAGTACTTC. Supplemented by reference TRBV18 and TRBJ2-5, the full variable domain reads NAGVMQNPRHLVRRRGQEARLRCSPMKGHSHVYWYRQLPEEGLKFMVYLQKENIIDESGMPKERFSAEFPKEGPSILRIQQVVRGDSAAYFCASSRRTGGNGETQYFGPGTRLLVL.

The chain is built from TRBV18 and TRBJ1-4, with no clear D. Germline V CDR1 and CDR2: KGHSH, LQKENI. The CDR3 runs to 17 residues. Deletions cut 2 bases from V and 0 bases from J, with 13 bases between. This chain's CDR3 is CASSPYDNSATNEKLFF. CDR3 DNA sequence: TGTGCCAGCTCACCATACGACAACAGTGCAACTAATGAAAAACTGTTTTTT.

The chain recombines TRBV19 with TRBJ2-7; D uncertain. The CDR3 contains 14 residues. CDR1 is LNHDA, CDR2 SQIVND, per germline (reference sequence). Trimming stripped 5 bases from V and 6 bases from J, with 17 bases between. The CDR3 is CASSPQLSSREQYF. CDR3 in DNA: TGTGCCAGTAGTCCACAATTATCCTCTCGCGAGCAGTACTTC.

In its sample, this clone was seen once. The rearrangement links TRBV7-2 to TRBJ2-5, with TRBD2 matching 11 bases. Germline V gene data show CDR1 as SGHTA and CDR2 as FQGNSA. Germline trimming cut 5 bases from V and 9 bases from J; bases unmatched to any gene: 8. This CDR3 comprises 14 residues. CDR3: CASSPPSGRWAQYF. CDR3 coding DNA: TGTGCCAGCAGCCCCCCTAGCGGGAGGTGGGCCCAGTACTTC.

The V call is TRBV6-5, the J call TRBJ1-5; TRBD1 agrees at 9 bases. Germline V lookup: CDR1 MNHEY, CDR2 SVGAGI. V lost 5 bases, J lost 6 bases, and 5 bases stayed unmatched. The CDR3 is made up of 14 amino acids. This CDR3 is CASSRGTGTQPQHF. CDR3 DNA: TGTGCCAGCAGTCGAGGGACAGGGACTCAGCCCCAGCATTTT.

The chain is built from TRBV28 and TRBJ1-2, with D unclear. The CDR3 extends over 12 amino acids. Germline CDR1 reads MDHEN; CDR2 reads SYDVKM. V was cut by 5 bases and J by 5 bases, with 9 bases left in between. This chain's CDR3 is CASSLHTYGYTF. For the CDR3, the DNA is TGTGCCAGCAGTCTGCACACGTATGGCTACACCTTC.

The chain combines TRBV10-3 with TRBJ2-7, with D possibly TRBD1 on 6 matching bases. Deletions cut 3 bases from V and 3 bases from J, with 15 bases between. The CDR3 extends over 15 amino acids. Germline-derived CDR1 and CDR2 are ENHRY and SYGVKD. Written as DNA, the CDR3 is TGTGCCATCAGTGATACCCCACAGGGAAACTACGAGCAGTACTTC. This encodes CAISDTPQGNYEQYF.

The chain carries TRBV7-2 and TRBJ2-5; a weak D match, TRBD1 (6 bases). V lost 4 bases and J 4 bases, leaving 13 bases between the germline ends. CDR1 and CDR2 (germline): SGHTA, FQGNSA. The CDR3 loop spans 14 amino acids. The CDR3 coding sequence is TGTGCCAGCAGCTCGCCCCCCAGGGGAGAGACCCAGTACTTC. Its protein product is CASSSPPRGETQYF. The full variable domain, completed using reference TRBV7-2 and TRBJ2-5, is GAGVSQSPSNKVTEKGKDVELRCDPISGHTALYWYRQSLGQGLEFLIYFQGNSAPDKSGLPSDRFSAERTGGSVSTLTIQRTQQEDSAVYLCASSSPPRGETQYFGPGTRLLVL.

The chain uses TRBV21-1 and TRBJ2-5; the D call TRBD1 from the table was never checked on the DNA. TRBV21-1 is noted as a pseudogene. The CDR3 length is 13 residues. This chain's CDR3 is CASRGRGGETQYF. The CDR3 DNA reads as TGTGCCAGCAGAGGCAGGGGTGGAGAGACCCAGTACTTC.

The chain joins TRBV18 to TRBJ1-1, with D uncertain. Germline lookup yields CDR1 KGHSH and CDR2 LQKENI. V lost 0 bases and J lost 0, with 8 bases in between. This CDR3 region has 15 residues. CDR3 region: CASSPPTGMNTEAFF. The CDR3 DNA reads TGTGCCAGCTCACCACCGACGGGAATGAACACTGAAGCTTTCTTT.

The gene calls are TRBV28 and TRBJ1-1, with D unclear. There are 14 residues in the CDR3. Germline loops: CDR1 MDHEN, CDR2 SYDVKM. V gave up 3 bases and J gave up 0 bases, with 8 bases separating them. CDR3 sequence (DNA): TGTGCCAGCAGTTTCGGGGTCCTGAACACTGAAGCTTTCTTT. This sequence encodes CASSFGVLNTEAFF.

About this clone: Other DNA sequences of this sample code for an identical CDR3. The chain links TRBV7-8 to TRBJ2-1; D is uncertain. This CDR3 has 13 amino acids. Germline V gene lookup returns CDR1 SGHVS and CDR2 FQNEAQ. The germline V and J ends were trimmed by 0 bases and 4 bases, with 4 bases remaining between them. CDR3 protein: CASSLARYNEQFF. In DNA form, the CDR3 reads TGTGCCAGCAGCTTAGCGCGGTACAATGAGCAGTTCTTC.

This chain joins TRBV4-3 and TRBJ1-4; D is undetermined. The V end was cut by 5 bases, the J end by 0 bases, with 10 bases between. The CDR3 is 15 residues long. Germline CDR1 and CDR2: LGHNA and YSLEER. The CDR3 bases are TGCGCCAGCAGCTCGCCGGGAGCAACTAATGAAAAACTGTTTTTT. This codes for CASSSPGATNEKLFF.

The gene calls are TRBV3-1 (or the pseudogene TRBV3-2) and TRBJ2-7, with unresolved D. The V gene's germline CDR1 is LGHDT and CDR2 YNNKEL (reference sequence). Trimming shortened V by 4 bases and J by 3 bases, and 4 bases separated the two germline ends. The CDR3 consists of 11 residues. In nucleotides, the CDR3 is TGTGCCAGCAGCCTTAACTACGAGCAGTACTTC. Its translation is CASSLNYEQYF.

This clone has a single count. The rearrangement joins TRBV5-1 to TRBJ1-4; D is perhaps TRBD1 (6 bases). This CDR3 contains 16 residues. V dropped 2 bases and J dropped 5 bases, with 16 bases sitting between them. Germline-derived CDR1 and CDR2 are SGHRS and YFSETQ. CDR3 coding DNA: TGCGCCAGCAGCTTTTCGACAGGCAATCAAAATGAAAAACTGTTTTTT. Its translation: CASSFSTGNQNEKLFF.

V usage is TRBV15 and J usage is TRBJ1-2; D uncertain. The CDR3 contains 15 residues. The V end lost 0 bases, the J end lost 4 bases, and 12 bases lay between the germline ends. Germline loops: CDR1 LNHNV, CDR2 YYDKDF (reference sequence). Here the CDR3 DNA reads TGTGCCACCAGCAGAGATCGAGGCAAAGGCTATGGCTACACCTTC. This sequence encodes CATSRDRGKGYGYTF. Based on the CDR3 plus reference TRBV15 and TRBJ1-2, the full variable domain is DAMVIQNPRYQVTQFGKPVTLSCSQTLNHNVMYWYQQKSSQAPKLLFHYYDKDFNNEADTPDNFQSRRPNTSFCFLDIRSPGLGDTAMYLCATSRDRGKGYGYTFGSGTRLTVV.

The V gene is TRBV14, the J gene TRBJ2-3; 14 bases map to TRBD2. The trim removed 4 bases at V and 3 bases at J, leaving 3 bases unmatched. The length of the CDR3 is 16 residues. Germline V gives CDR1 SGHDN, CDR2 FVKESK. CDR3 nucleotide sequence: TGTGCCAGCAGCCCCGGGACTAGCGGGGGAACAGATACGCAGTATTTT. Translated, it gives CASSPGTSGGTDTQYF.

CDR3 residues: CSVTGGSGQPQHF. DNA for the CDR3: TGCAGCGTGACAGGGGGCTCCGGACAGCCCCAGCATTTT. This chain connects TRBV29-1 to TRBJ1-5, with 10 nucleotides matching TRBD1. Germline V CDR1 and CDR2: SQVTM, ANQGSEA. The CDR3 runs to 13 residues. Unmatched junction bases numbered 6, after V lost 6 bases and J lost 7 bases.